This passage covers 18 T cell receptor beta chains from one sample sequenced in a study of CD8+ T cells in alopecia areata. RNA was extracted and reverse transcribed into cDNA as the sequencing template. Repertoires were generated with immunoSEQ multiplex PCR, while TCRdb's copy carries only in-frame clones and drops some. The table has some 200,000 clones, 45% to 70% seen once. The sequenced sample was CD8+ T cells sorted from blood. The source of these receptors is a human donor in good health.

The chain recombines TRBV30 with TRBJ2-1, with D possibly matching TRBD2 (7 bases). The ends were cut back, 2 bases at V and 7 bases at J, with 21 bases in the middle. Germline CDR1 reads GTSNPN; CDR2 reads SVGIG (reference sequence). The CDR3 runs 16 residues. The chain's CDR3 is CAWSSLRGGSGNEQFF. The CDR3 nucleotides are TGTGCCTGGAGTTCCCTTAGGGGGGGGAGTGGGAATGAGCAGTTCTTC.

The chain recombines TRBV27 with TRBJ2-3, with TRBD2 matching over 12 bases. Germline-derived CDR1 and CDR2 are MNHEY and SMNVEV (reference sequence). V was clipped by 6 bases and J by 4 bases; unmatched bases: 2. This CDR3 is 14 amino acids long. The chain's CDR3 is CASRTSGGPDTQYF. CDR3 in DNA: TGTGCCAGCAGGACTAGCGGGGGACCAGATACGCAGTATTTT.

The chain uses TRBV9 and TRBJ1-4, with 9 bases matching TRBD1. CDR3 length: 15 residues. With V trimmed by 0 bases and J by 8 bases, 5 bases remained unmatched. Germline V gene data show CDR1 as SGDLS and CDR2 as YYNGEE. CDR3: CASSVDGTGKEKLFF. The CDR3 coding sequence is TGTGCCAGCAGCGTAGACGGGACAGGGAAGGAAAAACTGTTTTTT.

V and J are TRBV30 and TRBJ2-7, with D possibly matching TRBD1 (5 bases). Trimming left V 5 bases short and J 3 bases short, with 8 bases between. Germline V gene lookup returns CDR1 GTSNPN and CDR2 SVGIG (reference sequence). This CDR3 has 11 amino acids. CDR3 nucleotide sequence: TGTGCCTGGGATGACAGCTACGAGCAGTACTTC. Its protein product is CAWDDSYEQYF.

This rearrangement joins TRBV4-1 to TRBJ2-7, with D possibly being TRBD2 (6 bases). V lost 4 bases and J lost 6, with 19 bases in between. Germline CDR1 and CDR2: MGHRA and YSYEKL. This CDR3 has 15 amino acids. Here the CDR3 DNA reads TGCGCCAGCAGCCCGCGGGGTACCGGGGCCGGCGAGCAGTACTTC. It yields the protein CASSPRGTGAGEQYF.

The chain is built from TRBV25-1 and TRBJ2-5, with D possibly being TRBD2 (5 bases). The CDR3 is made up of 12 amino acids. Between the trimmed V and J ends, which lost 7 bases and 5 bases, there was a span of 11 bases. Germline CDR1 MGHDK, CDR2 SYGVNS. CDR3 in amino acids: CASTWRSETQYF. The CDR3 DNA sequence: TGTGCCAGCACTTGGAGGAGCGAGACCCAGTACTTC. Looking up the rest from reference TRBV25-1 and TRBJ2-5 gives the full variable domain: EADIYQTPRYLVIGTGKKITLECSQTMGHDKMYWYQQDPGMELHLIHYSYGVNSTEKGDLSSESTVSRIRTEHFPLTLESARPSHTSQYLCASTWRSETQYFGPGTRLLVL.

This chain uses TRBV7-6 with TRBJ1-1; no clear D gene. V was shortened by 4 bases and J by 8 bases, with 14 bases between the two germline ends. Germline V gene lookup returns CDR1 SGHVS and CDR2 FNYEAQ. This CDR3 has 13 amino acids. CDR3: CASSSRWAEEAFF. Written as DNA, the CDR3 is TGTGCCAGCAGCTCCCGGTGGGCGGAAGAAGCTTTCTTT. The whole variable domain, filled in from reference TRBV7-6 and TRBJ1-1, reads GAGVSQSPRYKVTKRGQDVALRCDPISGHVSLYWYRQALGQGPEFLTYFNYEAQQDKSGLPNDRFSAERPEGSISTLTIQRTEQRDSAMYRCASSSRWAEEAFFGQGTRLTVV.

This chain connects TRBV30 to TRBJ2-7; TRBD2 aligns across 11 bases. CDR3 length equals 12 residues. V lost 7 bases to trimming and J lost 6 bases; unmatched junction nucleotides: 5. Germline assignment: CDR1 GTSNPN and CDR2 SVGIG (reference sequence). The CDR3, as DNA: TGTGCCTTGGGGACTAGCGGCCGCGAGCAGTACTTC. Its protein product is CALGTSGREQYF.

This clone was recorded a few times. This sample includes further DNA sequences coding for the same CDR3. The gene calls are TRBV27 and TRBJ1-1; D not resolved. The CDR3 consists of 12 residues. CDR1 and CDR2 from the germline V gene are MNHEY and SMNVEV (reference sequence). Trimming shortened V by 5 bases and J by 4 bases, and 8 bases separated the two germline ends. The CDR3 DNA is TGTGCCAGCAGTCCCCTGGGCACTGAAGCTTTCTTT. This codes for CASSPLGTEAFF.

J is TRBJ1-1 and V is TRBV6-1; the match to TRBD1 covers 9 bases. V lost 10 bases to trimming and J lost 6 bases; unmatched junction nucleotides: 15. The CDR3 length is 15 residues. In germline, CDR1 is MNHNS, CDR2 SASEGT. The CDR3 DNA reads TGTGCCATCTCAAACCGCGGGACAGGGTCCCCTGAAGCTTTCTTT. It specifies CAISNRGTGSPEAFF.

This chain links TRBV5-1 with TRBJ1-6, with 7 positions matching TRBD1. This CDR3 region has 14 residues. V shed 4 bases and J 8 bases; nucleotides not matched to a gene: 6. Germline V gene data show CDR1 as SGHRS and CDR2 as YFSETQ. The CDR3 DNA reads TGCGCCAGCAGCGTGACAGGGATCGATTCACCCCTCCACTTT. Translating gives CASSVTGIDSPLHF.

The V gene is TRBV5-6, the J gene TRBJ1-2; D gene unclear. The CDR3 is made up of 11 amino acids. Germline V lookup: CDR1 SGHDT, CDR2 YYEEEE. Trimming left V 0 bases short and J 13 bases short, with 10 bases between. CDR3 sequence: CASSLGRNTTF. The DNA for the CDR3 is TGTGCCAGCAGCTTGGGGCGCAATACCACCTTC.

This rearrangement joins TRBV9 to TRBJ2-3; no reliable D call. The V gene lost 3 bases and the J gene lost 4 bases, with 6 bases spanning the gap. The CDR3 contains 12 residues. The V gene's germline CDR1 is SGDLS and CDR2 YYNGEE. The CDR3 is CASSDLADTQYF. The CDR3, as DNA: TGTGCCAGCAGCGACTTGGCAGATACGCAGTATTTT. Variable domain in full (rest from reference TRBV9 and TRBJ2-3): DSGVTQTPKHLITATGQRVTLRCSPRSGDLSVYWYQQSLDQGLQFLIQYYNGEERAKGNILERFSAQQFPDLHSELNLSSLELGDSALYFCASSDLADTQYFGPGTRLTVL.

The rearrangement uses TRBV2 and TRBJ1-1; no reliable D call. CDR3 size: 13 residues. V was shortened by 6 bases and J by 1 base, with 9 bases between the two germline ends. Germline V gene data show CDR1 as SNHLY and CDR2 as FYNNEI. The CDR3 region is CASSRTGNTEAFF. DNA for the CDR3: TGTGCCAGCAGCCGGACTGGGAACACTGAAGCTTTCTTT.

The chain links TRBV5-1 to TRBJ1-2; D perhaps matches TRBD1 (5 bases). The CDR3 extends over 13 amino acids. Germline lookup yields CDR1 SGHRS and CDR2 YFSETQ. Trimming shortened V by 3 bases and J by 4 bases, and 10 bases separated the two germline ends. CDR3 amino acids: CASSWGLGYGYTF. The CDR3 DNA is TGCGCCAGCAGCTGGGGACTCGGCTATGGCTACACCTTC.

This sequence joins TRBV6-6 and TRBJ2-2, with 11 nucleotides matching TRBD2. CDR1 and CDR2 from the germline V gene are MNHNY and SVGAGI (reference sequence). Germline trimming cut 6 bases from V and 1 base from J; bases unmatched to any gene: 4. The length of the CDR3 is 16 residues. CDR3 protein: CASSPGLAGNTGELFF. The DNA for the CDR3 is TGTGCCAGCAGCCCCGGACTAGCGGGGAACACCGGGGAGCTGTTTTTT.

This clone was counted only a few times. CDR3 DNA: TGTGCCAGTAGTTGGGCTTGGGGGTCCAACACAGATACGCAGTATTTT. It yields the protein CASSWAWGSNTDTQYF. V and J are TRBV19 and TRBJ2-3; D may correspond to TRBD1 or TRBD2 (5 bases each). V was shortened by 5 bases and J by 2 bases, with 17 bases between the two germline ends. CDR3 length: 16 residues. Germline V CDR1 and CDR2: LNHDA, SQIVND (reference sequence).

J is TRBJ2-5 and V is TRBV15; D is ambiguous. This CDR3 has 15 residues. V gave up 0 bases and J gave up 5 bases, with 13 bases separating them. Looked up from germline, CDR1 is LNHNV and CDR2 is YYDKDF (reference sequence). CDR3 nucleotide sequence: TGTGCCACCAGCAGAGACTTGGCTGGGCGGGAGACCCAGTACTTC. This sequence encodes CATSRDLAGRETQYF.